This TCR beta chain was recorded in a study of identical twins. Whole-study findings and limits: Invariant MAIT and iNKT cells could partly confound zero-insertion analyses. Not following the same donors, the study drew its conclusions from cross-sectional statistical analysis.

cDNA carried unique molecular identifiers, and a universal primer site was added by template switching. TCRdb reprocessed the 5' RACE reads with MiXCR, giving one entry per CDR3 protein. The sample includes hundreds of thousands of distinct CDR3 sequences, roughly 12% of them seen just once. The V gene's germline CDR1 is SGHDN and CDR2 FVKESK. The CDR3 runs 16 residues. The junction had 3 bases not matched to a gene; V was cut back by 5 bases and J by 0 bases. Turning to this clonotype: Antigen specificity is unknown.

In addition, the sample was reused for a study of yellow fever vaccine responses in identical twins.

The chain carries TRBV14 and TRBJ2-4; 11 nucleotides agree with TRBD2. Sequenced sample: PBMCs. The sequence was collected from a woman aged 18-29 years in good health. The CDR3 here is CASSSTSGVAKNIQYF. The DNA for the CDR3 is TGTGCCAGCAGCTCGACTAGCGGGGTAGCCAAAAACATTCAGTACTTC. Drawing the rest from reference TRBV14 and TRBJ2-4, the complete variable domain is EAGVTQFPSHSVIEKGQTVTLRCDPISGHDNLYWYRRVMGKEIKFLLHFVKESKQDESGMPNNRFLAERTGGTYSTLKVQPAELEDSGVYFCASSSTSGVAKNIQYFGAGTRLSVL.